Each of the 7 T cell receptor beta chains below was sequenced from the same sample in a study of control samples from healthy donors and cancer patients. Generated by immunoSEQ multiplex PCR, the TCRdb table keeps only in-frame clones and is missing some. The table has under 450,000 clones, 90% seen once. The sample consisted of PBMCs. These receptors were taken from a man aged 40-50 years with head and neck cancer.

The chain joins TRBV28 to TRBJ2-5; 10 bases agree with TRBD1. The trim removed 5 bases at V and 4 bases at J, leaving 13 bases unmatched. CDR3 length: 17 residues. Germline assignment: CDR1 MDHEN and CDR2 SYDVKM. CDR3 region: CASSPGGQGLWGETQYF. The CDR3 nucleotides are TGTGCCAGCAGTCCCGGGGGACAGGGGCTATGGGGAGAGACCCAGTACTTC.

In nucleotides, the CDR3 is TGCAGCGTTTGGTATGGGACTAGCGGACTGACCTACGAGCAGTACTTC. Translating gives CSVWYGTSGLTYEQYF. V and J are TRBV29-1 and TRBJ2-7, with 11 positions matching TRBD2. The V gene's germline CDR1 is SQVTM and CDR2 ANQGSEA. The CDR3 sequence is 16 residues long. With 5 bases clipped from V and 2 bases from J, the junction kept 11 bases outside the gene matches.

The chain employs TRBV30 and TRBJ2-7; 8 nucleotides agree with TRBD2. Unmatched junction bases numbered 2, after V lost 0 bases and J lost 1 base. In germline, CDR1 is GTSNPN, CDR2 SVGIG (reference sequence). The CDR3 is made up of 14 amino acids. The CDR3 DNA is TGTGCCTGGAGTGTAAGCGGGGGTTCCTACGAGCAGTACTTC. It yields the protein CAWSVSGGSYEQYF.

The V gene is TRBV29-1, the J gene TRBJ1-4; D call uncertain. CDR3 length: 13 amino acids. Trimming left V 5 bases short and J 8 bases short, with 15 bases between. Germline loops: CDR1 SQVTM, CDR2 ANQGSEA. CDR3 in amino acids: CSVRIPAREKLFF. CDR3 coding DNA: TGCAGCGTTCGGATTCCAGCTAGGGAAAAACTGTTTTTT.

This sequence joins TRBV5-4 and TRBJ1-1; D not certain. This CDR3 has 14 residues. The germline V gene has CDR1 SGHNT and CDR2 YYREEE (reference sequence). Trimming removed 0 bases from V and 0 bases from J, with 6 bases in between. The CDR3 here is CASSLGNMNTEAFF. CDR3 nucleotides: TGTGCCAGCAGCTTGGGGAACATGAACACTGAAGCTTTCTTT.

Here the CDR3 reads CASSPRQSGASLRETQYF. The CDR3 DNA follows: TGTGCCAGCAGCCCTCGCCAATCCGGGGCTAGCCTGAGAGAGACCCAGTACTTC. This chain connects TRBV7-2 to TRBJ2-5; D is tentatively TRBD1 or TRBD2 (5 bases each). From germline, CDR1 is SGHTA and CDR2 FQGNSA. CDR3 size: 18 residues. Trimming removed 5 bases from V and 4 bases from J, with 26 bases in between.

The chain carries TRBV10-1 and TRBJ2-3; TRBD1 or TRBD2 may be the D gene (5 bases each). This CDR3 region has 11 residues. Between the trimmed V and J ends, which lost 8 bases and 8 bases, there was a span of 11 bases. From germline, CDR1 is WNHNN and CDR2 SYGVQD (reference sequence). The chain's CDR3 is CASSRDATQYF. Here the CDR3 DNA reads TGCGCCAGCTCTCGGGACGCTACGCAGTATTTT.